This record looks at one T cell receptor (beta chain) sequence and its context. The source of the sample is a study of blood T cell repertoires in COVID-19. The method was immunoSEQ multiplex PCR; TCRdb's version includes in-frame clones alone and lacks a portion of them. The sample lists approximately 350,000 clones; more than 80% were seen once. The sequencing sample was made of PBMCs or T cells enriched from blood (not recorded which). The receptor's source is a man aged 18 to 30 who had recovered from COVID-19.

The CDR3 bases are TGTGCCAGCAGTGAAATCGGCGGGGTGAACGCAGATACGCAGTATTTT. Protein sequence: CASSEIGGVNADTQYF. This chain joins TRBV2 and TRBJ2-3; maybe TRBD2 (6 bases). Germline V gives CDR1 SNHLY, CDR2 FYNNEI. The CDR3 length is 16 residues. Trimming removed 2 bases from V and 4 bases from J, with 16 bases in between.